Below are 10 T cell receptor beta chains sequenced from a single sample in a study of T-cell reconstitution after alpha-beta-depleted transplantation in children. The TCRbeta library was prepared with unique molecular identifiers. TCRdb re-called the PCR reads through MiXCR, storing one row per CDR3 protein. The sample lists a few hundred thousand distinct CDR3 sequences, over 20% occurring once. The sample was PBMCs from the stem cell graft donor, taken from the stem cell graft. These receptors were collected from a human donor who donated a stem cell graft to a child with acute myeloid leukemia.

This clonotype was observed a few times. This chain links TRBV5-1 with TRBJ1-3; D not certain. In germline, CDR1 is SGHRS, CDR2 YFSETQ. The V end lost 0 bases, the J end lost 0 bases, and 7 bases lay between the germline ends. This CDR3 spans 15 amino acids. The CDR3 coding sequence is TGCGCCAGCAGCTTGGATGGTTTCTCTGGAAACACCATATATTTT. It yields the protein CASSLDGFSGNTIYF.

This clonotype has at least ten counts. The V call is TRBV5-1, the J call TRBJ2-1, with a possible D match to TRBD1 (6 bases). The ends were cut back, 6 bases at V and 0 bases at J, with 13 bases in the middle. This CDR3 comprises 15 residues. Germline lookup yields CDR1 SGHRS and CDR2 YFSETQ. CDR3 nucleotide sequence: TGCGCCAGCACCGAGGGGGAAAGCTCCTACAATGAGCAGTTCTTC. Translated, it gives CASTEGESSYNEQFF.

The V call is TRBV20-1, the J call TRBJ2-7; tentatively, D is TRBD1 (5 bases). V was trimmed by 3 bases and J by 2 bases, leaving 11 bases between them. CDR3 length: 13 residues. The germline gives CDR1 DFQATT, CDR2 SNEGSKA (reference sequence). CDR3 in DNA: TGCAGTGCTAGGACAGTTAGGGCCTACGAGCAGTACTTC. Translated, it gives CSARTVRAYEQYF.

This clonotype was counted at least ten times. The chain recombines TRBV29-1 with TRBJ2-1; D is perhaps TRBD2 (5 bases). CDR3 length equals 13 residues. The V gene's germline CDR1 is SQVTM and CDR2 ANQGSEA. V lost 1 base, J lost 2 bases, and 6 bases lay in between. The CDR3 loop is CSVEVATYNEQFF. The CDR3 DNA is TGCAGCGTTGAAGTAGCGACCTACAATGAGCAGTTCTTC.

This clonotype was picked up a small number of times. V and J are TRBV11-1 and TRBJ2-3; D gene uncertain. V was trimmed by 3 bases and J by 2 bases, leaving 9 bases between them. This CDR3 spans 14 amino acids. CDR1 and CDR2 (germline): SGHAT, FQDESV (reference sequence). The CDR3 loop reads CASSFVGTTDTQYF. Written as DNA, the CDR3 is TGTGCCAGCAGCTTTGTGGGAACCACAGATACGCAGTATTTT.

This clonotype appeared once. The V and J genes are TRBV28 and TRBJ2-3; 14 nucleotides match TRBD2. The CDR3 extends over 15 amino acids. From germline, CDR1 is MDHEN and CDR2 SYDVKM. Trimming cost V 5 bases and J 8 bases; bases outside gene matches: 6. The CDR3 sequence is CASSPGLAGVSTQYF. The CDR3 nucleotides read TGTGCCAGCAGTCCGGGACTAGCGGGAGTTAGTACGCAGTATTTT.

This clonotype was recorded at least ten times. V and J are TRBV29-1 and TRBJ1-4; tentative D call: TRBD1 (6 bases). Trimming stripped 3 bases from V and 10 bases from J, with 15 bases between. The CDR3 sequence is 13 residues long. Germline loops: CDR1 SQVTM, CDR2 ANQGSEA. The CDR3, as DNA: TGCAGCGTTGAGGGACGCGAAGGGGGAAAACTGTTTTTT. Translated, it gives CSVEGREGGKLFF. Based on the CDR3 plus reference TRBV29-1 and TRBJ1-4, the full variable domain is SAVISQKPSRDICQRGTSLTIQCQVDSQVTMMFWYRQQPGQSLTLIATANQGSEATYESGFVIDKFPISRPNLTFSTLTVSNMSPEDSSIYLCSVEGREGGKLFFGSGTQLSVL.

This clonotype has ten or more counts. The V call is TRBV5-1, the J call TRBJ2-1, with 10 bases identical to TRBD1. This CDR3 has 13 amino acids. V lost 4 bases, J lost 7 bases, and 2 bases stayed unmatched. Germline-derived CDR1 and CDR2 are SGHRS and YFSETQ. This CDR3 is CASSLGQGNEQFF. The CDR3 nucleotides are TGCGCCAGCAGCCTGGGACAGGGGAATGAGCAGTTCTTC.

This clonotype has a count of ten or more. This rearrangement joins TRBV12-3 or TRBV12-4 to TRBJ1-1, with D uncertain. V shed 3 bases and J shed 1 base, with 6 bases lying between them. This CDR3 has 13 amino acids. CDR3 loop: CASSFGENTEAFF. The CDR3 DNA follows: TGTGCCAGCAGTTTCGGGGAGAACACTGAAGCTTTCTTT.

This clonotype was seen ten or more times. This chain connects TRBV20-1 to TRBJ2-1, with TRBD2 matching 10 bases. Germline-derived CDR1 and CDR2 are DFQATT and SNEGSKA (reference sequence). Trimming took 0 bases from V and 9 from J; bases not matched to a gene: 11. The CDR3 is 16 residues long. CDR3 nucleotides: TGCAGTGCTAGAGATGGAGGAGTAGCGGGAGGCCCTGAGCAGTTCTTC. As protein: CSARDGGVAGGPEQFF.